These T cell receptor beta chains were read from a single sample in a study of blood T cell repertoires in COVID-19. Some clones are missing from TCRdb's copy, which holds only in-frame ones; the method was immunoSEQ multiplex PCR. The sample includes roughly 150,000 clones, just over 90% of them seen just once. The sequenced material came from peripheral blood. These receptors originate from a woman between 55 and 75 years old with COVID-19, enrolled during active disease. The CDR3 runs from the conserved cysteine through the conserved F or W. Fields, in order: D gene, J gene, V gene, clone size, CDR3 DNA, CDR3 protein. The D gene is left open where the match is weak. A clone size is listed for some rows: how often the clone was seen (once, few, many), or a class if it is expanded.

TRBD2 | TRBJ2-3 | TRBV11-2 | NA | TGTGCCAGCAGCTTAGATTCGGGGGGGGCCACAGATACGCAGTATTTT | CASSLDSGGATDTQYF
NA | TRBJ1-4 | TRBV19 | NA | TGTGCCAGTAGTATGGCCCTCCCTTTGGGCTTCGCAACTAATGAAAAACTGTTTTTT | CASSMALPLGFATNEKLFF
NA | TRBJ1-1 | TRBV29-1 | NA | TGCAGCGTTCCTTGGACAGAGCCGAACACTGAAGCTTTCTTT | CSVPWTEPNTEAFF
NA | TRBJ1-5 | TRBV2 | NA | TGTGCCAGCAGTGGCGGGGAACAGCCCCAGCATTTT | CASSGGEQPQHF
NA | TRBJ1-2 | TRBV30 | NA | TGTGCCTGGAGTGTATCGACAGACTATGGCTACACCTTC | CAWSVSTDYGYTF
NA | TRBJ1-2 | TRBV6-5 | once | TGTGCCAGCAGTTCCCCGGGGGGGGGCTATGGCTACACCTTC | CASSSPGGGYGYTF
TRBD1 | TRBJ1-6 | TRBV6-2/TRBV6-3 | NA | TGTGCCAGCAGTTACAGTCGCACAGGGGTCAATTCACCCCTCCACTTT | CASSYSRTGVNSPLHF
TRBD1 | TRBJ1-2 | TRBV5-1 | NA | TGCGCCAGCAGCTCAAGTCCCGGGACAGGGTTGGGTCCCTATGGCTACACCTTC | CASSSSPGTGLGPYGYTF
NA | TRBJ2-7 | TRBV3-1/TRBV3-2 | NA | TGTGCCAGCAGCCTCGCAGAATCCGAGCAGTACTTC | CASSLAESEQYF
NA | TRBJ2-3 | TRBV4-2 | NA | TGTGCCAGCAGCCAAGATCTGGGCCAAGCAATTCCAGATACGCAGTATTTT | CASSQDLGQAIPDTQYF
TRBD2 | TRBJ2-5 | TRBV7-3 | NA | TGTGCCAGCAGCTTGGGGCTAGCGGGCCAAGAGACCCAGTACTTC | CASSLGLAGQETQYF
NA | TRBJ2-7 | TRBV27 | NA | TGTGCCAGCAGTTTAGGGTCGGGGAATATCTACGAGCAGTACTTC | CASSLGSGNIYEQYF
TRBD1 | TRBJ2-3 | TRBV6-1 | NA | TGTGCCAGCAGTGATGGGGACAGGGCTCGCACAGATACGCAGTATTTT | CASSDGDRARTDTQYF
TRBD1 | TRBJ1-1 | TRBV23-1 | NA | TGCGCCAGCATGATCCCGACAGGGGATATGAACACTGAAGCTTTCTTT | CASMIPTGDMNTEAFF
NA | TRBJ2-7 | TRBV12-3/TRBV12-4 | NA | TGTGCCAGCAGTTTAGCAAAGGGGCGGGAGCAGTACTTC | CASSLAKGREQYF
NA | TRBJ1-2 | TRBV6-5 | NA | TGTGCCAGCAGAGTACAGGGCTATGGCTACACCTTC | CASRVQGYGYTF
NA | TRBJ1-1 | TRBV30 | NA | TGTGCCTGGAGTATTTCCGCTTGGGGACTCCGATTT | CAWSISAWGLRF
TRBD1 | TRBJ1-1 | TRBV5-4 | few | TGTGCCAGCAGCTCTGGACAGGGGGCTGGCGTGAACACTGAAGCTTTCTTT | CASSSGQGAGVNTEAFF
NA | TRBJ1-5 | TRBV2 | NA | TGTGCCAGCACCCAAGGGAGAAGCGGATATAGCAATCAGCCCCAGCATTTT | CASTQGRSGYSNQPQHF
NA | TRBJ1-2 | TRBV19 | NA | TGTGCCAGTAGTATAGGCCCAACGGGTGGCGGCTACACCTTC | CASSIGPTGGGYTF
NA | TRBJ1-5 | TRBV6-2/TRBV6-3 | NA | TGTGCCAGCAGTTACAGGACAGCGAGGCCCCAGCATTTT | CASSYRTARPQHF
NA | TRBJ1-3 | TRBV6-6 | NA | TGTGCCAGCATAAGGGACGGGAGCTCTGGAAACACCATATATTTT | CASIRDGSSGNTIYF
NA | TRBJ2-7 | TRBV7-2 | NA | TGTGCCAGCAGCCCCCAAGGGCAGGGGCCTATTAACGAGCAGTACTTC | CASSPQGQGPINEQYF
TRBD1 | TRBJ2-2 | TRBV6-5 | NA | TGTGCCAGCAGATCGGGCTCAGGGGGTCGCGGGGAGCTGTTTTTT | CASRSGSGGRGELFF
TRBD1 | TRBJ2-2 | TRBV6-6 | NA | TGTGCCAGCACCCGGACAGGGGCCACCGGGGAGCTGTTTTTT | CASTRTGATGELFF
NA | TRBJ2-2 | TRBV19 | NA | TGTGCCAGTAAAAAGAGGGACACCGGGGAGCTGTTTTTT | CASKKRDTGELFF
TRBD1 | TRBJ1-3 | TRBV7-2 | few | TGTGCCAGCAGCGCTGACAGGGAGCGGACTGGAAACACCATATATTTT | CASSADRERTGNTIYF
NA | TRBJ1-2 | TRBV4-1 | NA | TGCGCCAGCAGCCAAGCCCAATCCCTGGACAGATATGGCTACACCTTC | CASSQAQSLDRYGYTF
NA | TRBJ1-2 | TRBV6-1 | NA | TGTGCCAGCAGTGAAGCTCATGCAGGAGGAGGGTATGGCTACACCTTC | CASSEAHAGGGYGYTF
NA | TRBJ2-7 | TRBV19 | NA | TGTGCCAGTAGCTCAGGGTTCAACGAGCAGTACTTC | CASSSGFNEQYF
TRBD1 | TRBJ1-2 | TRBV27 | NA | TGTGCCAGCAGTTTCAGGGGGCCTTATGGCTACACCTTC | CASSFRGPYGYTF
NA | TRBJ1-6 | TRBV5-1 | NA | TGCGCCAGCAGCTTGGGACAGGCGACCTATAATTCACCCCTCCACTTT | CASSLGQATYNSPLHF
TRBD1 | TRBJ1-2 | TRBV6-5 | NA | TGTGCCAGCAGCCGCGACAGGGTCTATGGCTACACCTTC | CASSRDRVYGYTF
NA | TRBJ1-5 | TRBV19 | NA | TGTGCCAGTAGCCAGGGTAGAAGGGATCAGCCCCAGCATTTT | CASSQGRRDQPQHF
NA | TRBJ1-2 | TRBV12-3/TRBV12-4 | NA | TGTGCCAGCAGTTTTCCGTCCGAGTACGGCTACACCTTC | CASSFPSEYGYTF
TRBD1 | TRBJ2-1 | TRBV19 | NA | TGTGCCAGTAGTACTTTACCGGGACAGGGTAGCAATGAGCAGTTCTTC | CASSTLPGQGSNEQFF
TRBD1 | TRBJ1-1 | TRBV4-3 | once | TGCGCCAGCAGCCCGAGACAGGGACGAAACACTGAAGCTTTCTTT | CASSPRQGRNTEAFF
NA | TRBJ2-7 | TRBV5-6 | NA | TGTGCCAGCATCCGGGGAGGGGGTAACTACGAGCAGTACTTC | CASIRGGGNYEQYF
TRBD2 | TRBJ2-1 | TRBV7-2 | NA | TGTGCCAGCAGCTTAGGCCAGCGGGAGGTGCAGTTCTTC | CASSLGQREVQFF
TRBD1 | TRBJ2-7 | TRBV15 | NA | TGTGCCACCAGCCCCAGGCAGGGGGTCTCCTACGAGCAGTACTTC | CATSPRQGVSYEQYF
NA | TRBJ1-1 | TRBV5-1 | NA | TGCGCCAGCAGCTCTGGGGGGGTGACCACTGAAGCTTTCTTT | CASSSGGVTTEAFF